These 25 T cell receptor beta chains came from one sample sequenced in a study of cytomegalovirus exposure and HLA in healthy donors. A multiplex PCR was run with 60 Vbeta primers and 13 Jbeta primers. The repertoire was sequenced with immunoSEQ multiplex PCR; TCRdb's copy has only in-frame clones and lacks some. Of 90,000 to 150,000 clones in the sample, 60% to 80% were seen once. Sequencing used PBMCs. The source is a middle-aged man in good health and CMV-seropositive.

The chain uses TRBV6-5 and TRBJ2-1; no firm D call. In germline, CDR1 is MNHEY, CDR2 SVGAGI. Trimming shortened V by 2 bases and J by 6 bases, and 11 bases separated the two germline ends. CDR3 length: 14 residues. In DNA form, the CDR3 reads TGTGCCAGCAGTTACGCTAGTGGGTTCAATGAGCAGTTCTTC. Translation: CASSYASGFNEQFF.

CDR3 bases: TGTGCCAGCACGGGACAGGGCCCCTTTCAGCCCCAGCATTTT. It translates to CASTGQGPFQPQHF. V usage is TRBV2 and J usage is TRBJ1-5, with 9 bases identical to TRBD1. V dropped 7 bases and J dropped 6; count of bases not matched to a gene: 7. The germline CDR1 and CDR2 sequences are SNHLY and FYNNEI. The CDR3 sequence is 14 residues long.

A few counts support this clone. The chain has TRBV18 and TRBJ1-1; D remains ambiguous. Germline lookup yields CDR1 KGHSH and CDR2 LQKENI. Trimming took 5 bases from V and 4 from J, leaving 8 bases between them. The CDR3 has 12 residues. This CDR3 is CASSWLATEAFF. CDR3 nucleotide sequence: TGTGCCAGCTCATGGTTGGCCACTGAAGCTTTCTTT.

The chain carries TRBV27 and TRBJ2-5; D gene uncertain. CDR3 length: 13 residues. The germline CDR1 and CDR2 sequences are MNHEY and SMNVEV (reference sequence). V lost 0 bases, J lost 4 bases, and 6 bases lay in between. Here the CDR3 reads CASSLSSTETQYF. CDR3 coding DNA: TGTGCCAGCAGTTTATCCTCTACAGAGACCCAGTACTTC.

This clone was picked up a small number of times. The V and J genes are TRBV4-2 and TRBJ2-1, with 10 nucleotides matching TRBD2. V trimming: 1 base; J trimming: 0 bases; junction bases outside the gene matches: 6. CDR1 LGHNA and CDR2 YNFKEQ come from the germline V gene. The CDR3 is 18 amino acids. CDR3 nucleotide sequence: TGTGCCAGCAGCCAAGTTCTAGCGGGAGCTGTCTCCTACAATGAGCAGTTCTTC. Encoded protein: CASSQVLAGAVSYNEQFF.

V is TRBV6-6 and J is TRBJ2-1, with 7 bases matching TRBD2. The CDR3 length is 11 residues. Germline V lookup: CDR1 MNHNY, CDR2 SVGAGI (reference sequence). V shed 8 bases, J shed 7 bases, and the junction held 2 bases outside the gene matches. The CDR3 is CASSGRNEQFF. DNA for the CDR3: TGTGCCAGCTCCGGGAGGAATGAGCAGTTCTTC.

The chain joins TRBV6-5 to TRBJ1-1; D is ambiguous. The germline gives CDR1 MNHEY, CDR2 SVGAGI. With 4 bases removed from V and 0 bases from J, the gap between germline ends came to 9 bases. This CDR3 spans 14 amino acids. The CDR3 sequence is CASSLSLLNTEAFF. The CDR3 bases are TGTGCCAGCAGTTTATCCCTTTTGAACACTGAAGCTTTCTTT.

The V and J genes are TRBV2 and TRBJ2-1, with unresolved D. The CDR3 has 14 amino acids. Germline V gene data show CDR1 as SNHLY and CDR2 as FYNNEI. V was clipped by 0 bases and J by 4 bases, with 7 bases between them. For the CDR3, the DNA is TGTGCCAGCAGTGAAGCGCGGCAATACAATGAGCAGTTCTTC. Translating gives CASSEARQYNEQFF.

The chain recombines TRBV10-3 with TRBJ2-2; 10 bases match TRBD1. The V gene end was trimmed by 5 bases and the J gene end by 0 bases; junction bases not matched to a gene: 3. CDR1 ENHRY and CDR2 SYGVKD come from the germline V gene. CDR3 length: 16 amino acids. The chain's CDR3 is CAISSGQGTNTGELFF. The CDR3 DNA sequence: TGTGCCATCAGTTCGGGACAGGGGACGAACACCGGGGAGCTGTTTTTT.

V is TRBV7-4 and J is TRBJ2-3, with 12 nucleotides matching TRBD2. Germline loops: CDR1 SGHVT, CDR2 SQSDAQ. The ends lost 1 base at V and 0 bases at J; junction bases unmatched: 5. CDR3 size: 18 residues. Here the CDR3 reads CASSLGLLAGGSTDTQYF. The CDR3, as DNA: TGTGCCAGCAGCTTAGGGTTGCTAGCGGGGGGGAGCACAGATACGCAGTATTTT.

The V call is TRBV11-2, the J call TRBJ1-1; D is unresolved. The CDR3 is made up of 17 amino acids. Germline V gives CDR1 SGHAT, CDR2 FQNNGV. Trimming took 4 bases from V and 1 from J, leaving 19 bases between them. CDR3 protein: CASSSFWGRRENTEAFF. CDR3 bases: TGTGCCAGCAGCTCCTTCTGGGGAAGGAGGGAGAACACTGAAGCTTTCTTT.

The chain links TRBV9 to TRBJ1-1, with a possible D match to TRBD1 (6 bases). The CDR3 runs 14 residues. The germline V and J ends were trimmed by 5 bases and 4 bases, with 15 bases remaining between them. CDR1 SGDLS and CDR2 YYNGEE come from the germline V gene. The CDR3 is CASSPGGQVTEAFF. CDR3 nucleotides: TGTGCCAGCAGTCCCGGGGGGCAGGTCACTGAAGCTTTCTTT.

This clone was detected only a few times. This chain joins TRBV2 and TRBJ1-5; 7 bases are shared with TRBD1. V shed 2 bases, J shed 9 bases, and the junction held 22 bases outside the gene matches. This CDR3 contains 19 residues. Germline V lookup: CDR1 SNHLY, CDR2 FYNNEI. CDR3 sequence reads: CASSERRTQGLLVSGPQHF. CDR3 in DNA: TGTGCCAGCAGTGAACGAAGGACACAGGGGTTGTTGGTTTCGGGGCCCCAGCATTTT.

This clone appeared a single time. This chain uses TRBV9 with TRBJ1-6; 7 positions agree with TRBD1. V lost 2 bases and J lost 8; bases outside the gene matches: 4. The CDR3 extends over 14 amino acids. Germline V CDR1 and CDR2: SGDLS, YYNGEE. CDR3 amino acids: CASSVSQGDSPLHF. CDR3 nucleotides: TGTGCCAGCAGCGTGAGCCAGGGGGATTCACCCCTCCACTTT.

The chain links TRBV7-2 to TRBJ2-1, with 9 nucleotides matching TRBD2. V trimming: 5 bases; J trimming: 9 bases; junction bases outside the gene matches: 5. In germline, CDR1 is SGHTA, CDR2 FQGNSA. This CDR3 is built from 13 residues. The CDR3 spells CASSTLAGGEQFF. The CDR3, as DNA: TGTGCCAGCAGCACACTAGCGGGCGGTGAGCAGTTCTTC.

This sequence joins TRBV28 and TRBJ2-2; TRBD2 matches 13 bases. CDR3 length: 18 amino acids. CDR1 is MDHEN, CDR2 SYDVKM, per germline. V shed 3 bases, J shed 4 bases, and the junction held 8 bases outside the gene matches. In DNA, the CDR3 is TGTGCCAGCAGTTTCAGACTAGCGGGGGGCCTGGGCACCGGGGAGCTGTTTTTT. Translation gives CASSFRLAGGLGTGELFF.

The chain couples TRBV6-6 to TRBJ2-7; 8 nucleotides align to TRBD1. V dropped 8 bases and J dropped 7; count of bases not matched to a gene: 4. The length of the CDR3 is 11 residues. The germline gives CDR1 MNHNY, CDR2 SVGAGI (reference sequence). This CDR3 is CASFHRGEQYF. The CDR3 nucleotides read TGTGCCAGCTTTCACAGGGGGGAGCAGTACTTC.

The V gene is TRBV7-6, the J gene TRBJ2-3; D remains unclear. V was shortened by 4 bases and J by 2 bases, with 16 bases between the two germline ends. Germline V gene data show CDR1 as SGHVS and CDR2 as FNYEAQ. The CDR3 runs 16 residues. CDR3 region: CASSSMGQLNTDTQYF. The CDR3 DNA sequence: TGTGCCAGCAGCTCCATGGGCCAACTGAACACAGATACGCAGTATTTT.

V usage is TRBV10-3 and J usage is TRBJ1-2, with D tentatively TRBD1 (5 bases). Trimming took 7 bases from V and 4 from J, leaving 19 bases between them. The CDR3 contains 15 residues. Germline V CDR1 and CDR2: ENHRY, SYGVKD. CDR3: CAITNAMTATYGYTF. The CDR3 region has the DNA TGTGCCATCACCAACGCCATGACAGCTACCTATGGCTACACCTTC.

J is TRBJ2-7 and V is TRBV10-1; 9 nucleotides match TRBD1. Germline V gene data show CDR1 as WNHNN and CDR2 as SYGVQD (reference sequence). The length of the CDR3 is 15 residues. J was trimmed by 3 bases and V by 1 base; bases with no gene match: 4. CDR3 in DNA: TGCGCCAGCAGTGAGTGGGCGGACAGGGGCTACGAGCAGTACTTC. Translating gives CASSEWADRGYEQYF.

The J gene is TRBJ1-4, the V gene TRBV13; weak D call: TRBD1 (5 bases). This CDR3 region has 15 residues. Trimming cost V 3 bases and J 5 bases, with 13 bases left between them. Per germline, CDR1 PRHDT and CDR2 FYEKMQ (reference sequence). The CDR3: CASSFTGGRNEKLFF. DNA of the CDR3: TGTGCCAGCAGCTTCACAGGTGGTAGGAATGAAAAACTGTTTTTT.

This clone was found once. V gene TRBV7-6 combines with J gene TRBJ2-1, with D possibly being TRBD2 (6 bases). This CDR3 has 18 residues. Germline-derived CDR1 and CDR2 are SGHVS and FNYEAQ. V was shortened by 2 bases and J by 4 bases, with 21 bases between the two germline ends. DNA of the CDR3: TGTGCCAGCAGCTTAAGGGCCCATAGGCGGGGATGGTACAATGAGCAGTTCTTC. It specifies CASSLRAHRRGWYNEQFF.

This clone was detected once. The chain employs TRBV28 and TRBJ2-2; D is uncertain. This CDR3 region has 14 residues. Germline-derived CDR1 and CDR2 are MDHEN and SYDVKM. V lost 5 bases, J lost 6 bases, and 13 bases lay in between. Here the CDR3 DNA reads TGTGCCAGCAGTCCCATTTTAGTGGCCGGGGAGCTGTTTTTT. As protein: CASSPILVAGELFF.

This chain's CDR3 is CASSRADSTITDTQYF. The DNA for the CDR3 is TGTGCCAGCAGCCGAGCCGACTCGACCATCACAGATACGCAGTATTTT. The chain couples TRBV7-9 to TRBJ2-3; D is undetermined. Germline lookup yields CDR1 SEHNR and CDR2 FQNEAQ (reference sequence). The V and J ends lost 5 bases and 2 bases respectively, with 17 bases between them. There are 16 residues in the CDR3. Supplemented by reference TRBV7-9 and TRBJ2-3, the full variable domain reads DTGVSQNPRHKITKRGQNVTFRCDPISEHNRLYWYRQTLGQGPEFLTYFQNEAQLEKSRLLSDRFSAERPKGSFSTLEIQRTEQGDSAMYLCASSRADSTITDTQYFGPGTRLTVL.

This rearrangement joins TRBV14 to TRBJ1-2, with TRBD1 identical over 12 bases. Germline values: CDR1 SGHDN, CDR2 FVKESK. Trimming took 4 bases from V and 8 from J; bases not matched to a gene: 17. The CDR3 spans 18 residues. In DNA form, the CDR3 reads TGTGCCAGCAGCCGATTCTTGGGGGGACAGGGGGCCCTTTTGGGCTACACCTTC. Translated: CASSRFLGGQGALLGYTF.